This paragraph covers one T cell receptor (beta chain) sequence. Its antigen remains unknown. The sample originates from a study of cytomegalovirus exposure and HLA in healthy donors. General study findings and limits: The classifier was said to identify cytomegalovirus status with high specificity and sensitivity. Highly shared sequence variants in one cluster were likely a sequencing artifact.

PCR used 60 Vbeta primers and 13 Jbeta primers. Here immunoSEQ multiplex PCR was the method, and the copy in TCRdb shows in-frame clones only, minus some. Its listing shows 70,000 to 85,000 clones. The specimen was PBMCs. The TCR comes from a female donor in good health and CMV-seropositive.

The CDR3 bases are TGTGCCAGCTCACCAGTCGGCCAGGGGGGCTACACCTTC. This encodes CASSPVGQGGYTF. The V call is TRBV18, the J call TRBJ1-2; TRBD1 is a possible D gene (6 bases). V lost 2 bases and J 8 bases, leaving 12 bases between the germline ends. Germline CDR1 is KGHSH and CDR2 is LQKENI. This CDR3 is built from 13 residues.